This TCR beta chain was recorded in a study of T cell changes during pregnancy in multiple sclerosis. Profiled with immunoSEQ multiplex PCR; TCRdb holds only in-frame clones, not every one. The sample lists about 41,000 clones, approximately 90% occurring once. The CDR3 spans 14 residues. Per germline, CDR1 SGHDT and CDR2 YYEEEE. V lost 0 bases and J lost 2, with 8 bases in between. Sequencing used CD8+ T cells from peripheral blood mononuclear cells, obtained in the third trimester of pregnancy. The rearrangement joins TRBV5-6 to TRBJ1-2, with D perhaps TRBD1 (5 bases). This TCR was sampled from a female donor with multiple sclerosis, enrolled in a pregnancy study. As DNA, the CDR3 is TGTGCCAGCAGCTTGGTTCAGGGAAACTATGGCTACACCTTC. Its protein product is CASSLVQGNYGYTF.